These 32 T cell receptor beta chains share one sample of origin, sequenced in a study of CD8 T cells in Susac syndrome. The authors reverse transcribed roughly 0.45 to 1 ug RNA with random hexamers. TCRdb reprocessed the immunoSEQ multiplex PCR reads with MiXCR, giving one entry per CDR3 protein. The data hold about 70,000 distinct CDR3 sequences, with over 90% observed a single time. Sequenced input: CD8+ T cells from PBMCs. All receptors derive from a human donor in good health.

This sequence joins TRBV28 and TRBJ1-1; a weak D match, TRBD1 (6 bases). CDR3 length equals 12 residues. V lost 2 bases to trimming and J lost 6 bases, with 7 bases between them. Germline V gives CDR1 MDHEN, CDR2 SYDVKM. CDR3 nucleotide sequence: TGTGCCAGCAGTTTAAGGGGGGCTGAAGCTTTCTTT. This encodes CASSLRGAEAFF. Full variable domain (rest looked up from reference TRBV28 and TRBJ1-1): DVKVTQSSRYLVKRTGEKVFLECVQDMDHENMFWYRQDPGLGLRLIYFSYDVKMKEKGDIPEGYSVSREKKERFSLILESASTNQTSMYLCASSLRGAEAFFGQGTRLTVV.

J is TRBJ2-5 and V is TRBV28; tentative D call: TRBD1 (5 bases). V lost 6 bases and J lost 7, with 12 bases in between. Germline assignment: CDR1 MDHEN and CDR2 SYDVKM. The CDR3 is 12 residues long. The CDR3 is CASSTLRGTQYF. In DNA, the CDR3 is TGTGCCAGCAGCACCCTAAGGGGGACCCAGTACTTC.

The V gene is TRBV7-2, the J gene TRBJ1-5, with a possible D match to TRBD1 (5 bases). The CDR3 is 15 amino acids. With 2 bases removed from V and 10 bases from J, the gap between germline ends came to 18 bases. From germline, CDR1 is SGHTA and CDR2 FQGNSA. CDR3 residues: CASSLTTRGRGPQHF. CDR3 coding DNA: TGTGCCAGCAGCTTAACGACACGCGGTAGGGGACCCCAGCATTTT.

In this sample, this clonotype turned up once. The chain joins TRBV4-3 to TRBJ2-4, with 11 bases aligning to TRBD2. CDR3 length: 16 residues. J was trimmed by 4 bases and V by 3 bases; bases with no gene match: 5. Germline V gene sequence: CDR1 LGHNA, CDR2 YSLEER. The CDR3 sequence is CASSQSSGGRKNIQYF. Here the CDR3 DNA reads TGCGCCAGCAGCCAGTCTAGCGGGGGGAGGAAAAACATTCAGTACTTC.

The chain couples TRBV6-2 or TRBV6-3 to TRBJ2-5; 8 bases are a match to TRBD1. From germline, CDR1 is MNHEY and CDR2 SVGEGT. CDR3 length: 14 amino acids. The trim removed 5 bases at V and 3 bases at J, leaving 5 bases unmatched. The CDR3 loop is CASSLGTGEETQYF. CDR3 DNA sequence: TGTGCCAGCAGTCTAGGGACAGGTGAAGAGACCCAGTACTTC.

This chain connects TRBV12-3 or TRBV12-4 to TRBJ2-2; D perhaps matches TRBD1 (5 bases). V was clipped by 4 bases and J by 3 bases, with 6 bases between them. The CDR3 is made up of 13 amino acids. The CDR3 protein is CASSSRDTGELFF. In DNA form, the CDR3 reads TGTGCCAGCAGTTCCAGGGACACCGGGGAGCTGTTTTTT.

The chain uses TRBV3-1 and TRBJ2-5; either TRBD1 or TRBD2 may supply D (5 bases each). V gave up 4 bases and J gave up 5 bases, with 17 bases separating them. The germline CDR1 and CDR2 sequences are LGHDT and YNNKEL (reference sequence). The CDR3 contains 15 residues. The CDR3: CASSPPGPRQETQYF. CDR3 nucleotide sequence: TGTGCCAGCAGCCCACCGGGACCCCGTCAGGAGACCCAGTACTTC.

The genes are TRBV5-1 and TRBJ2-1; TRBD2 aligns across 13 bases. J gave up 3 bases and V 4 bases, and 4 bases lay outside the gene matches. CDR3 length equals 16 residues. The V gene's germline CDR1 is SGHRS and CDR2 YFSETQ. CDR3: CASSSGTSGDYNEQFF. CDR3 nucleotides: TGCGCCAGCAGCAGCGGGACTAGCGGGGACTACAATGAGCAGTTCTTC.

The J gene is TRBJ2-2, the V gene TRBV6-2 or TRBV6-3, with D maybe TRBD1 (6 bases). V shed 2 bases and J shed 2 bases, with 9 bases lying between them. Germline CDR1 reads MNHEY; CDR2 reads SVGEGT. The CDR3 consists of 15 residues. The CDR3 loop reads CASSYRTDNTGELFF. The CDR3 coding sequence is TGTGCCAGCAGTTACCGGACAGACAACACCGGGGAGCTGTTTTTT.

The chain joins TRBV3-1 to TRBJ2-3; 8 bases fit TRBD2. Trimming removed 6 bases from V and 5 bases from J; junction bases left unmatched: 19. The CDR3 spans 18 residues. Germline lookup yields CDR1 LGHDT and CDR2 YNNKEL (reference sequence). In DNA form, the CDR3 reads TGTGCCAGCAGTTCCCCGGGAGATCGGGGGGGGCCGGTAGATACGCAGTATTTT. This sequence encodes CASSSPGDRGGPVDTQYF.

The CDR3 is CASTPKGQGMNTEAFF. The CDR3 DNA follows: TGTGCCAGCACCCCGAAGGGACAGGGAATGAACACTGAAGCTTTCTTT. The V call is TRBV6-6, the J call TRBJ1-1; 9 bases fit TRBD1. Trimming cost V 7 bases and J 0 bases; bases outside gene matches: 9. The CDR3 consists of 16 residues. Germline V gene sequence: CDR1 MNHNY, CDR2 SVGAGI (reference sequence).

This sequence joins TRBV20-1 and TRBJ1-1; perhaps TRBD1 as D (6 bases). CDR3 length: 13 residues. Looked up from germline, CDR1 is DFQATT and CDR2 is SNEGSKA (reference sequence). The germline V and J ends were trimmed by 1 base and 3 bases, with 9 bases remaining between them. CDR3 in amino acids: CSARGGAYTEAFF. The CDR3 nucleotides are TGCAGTGCTAGAGGGGGGGCGTACACTGAAGCTTTCTTT.

The chain joins TRBV7-9 to TRBJ2-1; TRBD2 matches 10 bases. V shed 5 bases and J 8 bases; nucleotides not matched to a gene: 12. The germline CDR1 and CDR2 sequences are SEHNR and FQNEAQ (reference sequence). This CDR3 spans 16 amino acids. The CDR3 loop is CASSPPQRGGQHEQFF. The CDR3 nucleotides read TGTGCCAGCAGCCCCCCCCAGCGGGGGGGCCAACATGAGCAGTTCTTC.

The genes are TRBV29-1 and TRBJ1-1; D possibly corresponds to TRBD1 (6 bases). CDR1 and CDR2 from the germline V gene are SQVTM and ANQGSEA. The CDR3 has 15 residues. V was pared by 5 bases and J by 0 bases, with 16 bases between. The CDR3 is CSVLDRRFMNTEAFF. The CDR3 region has the DNA TGCAGCGTTCTGGACAGAAGATTTATGAACACTGAAGCTTTCTTT.

V and J are TRBV12-3 or TRBV12-4 and TRBJ2-7, with 9 bases identical to TRBD1. The CDR3 contains 14 residues. Trimming cost V 5 bases and J 5 bases; bases outside gene matches: 7. The CDR3 sequence is CASSPLGTGNEQYF. The CDR3 nucleotides are TGTGCCAGCAGTCCCCTCGGGACAGGGAACGAGCAGTACTTC.

This chain links TRBV7-9 with TRBJ2-5, with D possibly TRBD1 on 6 matching bases. The CDR3 length is 12 residues. V lost 6 bases and J 3 bases, leaving 8 bases between the germline ends. Germline assignment: CDR1 SEHNR and CDR2 FQNEAQ (reference sequence). The chain's CDR3 is CASREGEETQYF. The CDR3 DNA follows: TGTGCCAGCAGAGAGGGGGAAGAGACCCAGTACTTC.

The chain couples TRBV12-3 or TRBV12-4 to TRBJ1-2; D is uncertain. The CDR3 covers 12 residues. The V gene lost 5 bases and the J gene lost 0 bases, with 4 bases spanning the gap. The CDR3 DNA sequence: TGTGCCAGCAGTACTGCTAACTATGGCTACACCTTC. Its translation is CASSTANYGYTF.

V usage is TRBV7-9 and J usage is TRBJ1-3; tentative D call: TRBD1 (5 bases). This CDR3 spans 16 amino acids. Per the germline V gene, CDR1 is SEHNR and CDR2 is FQNEAQ (reference sequence). Trimming stripped 3 bases from V and 7 bases from J, with 19 bases between. The CDR3 loop is CASSLSPPGRANTIYF. Here the CDR3 DNA reads TGTGCCAGCAGCTTGTCCCCCCCGGGCAGGGCGAACACCATATATTTT.

V is TRBV4-2 and J is TRBJ2-3, with 9 bases lining up with TRBD2. The V and J ends lost 5 bases and 6 bases, in that order; junction bases with no gene match: 9. The CDR3 runs to 15 residues. Germline CDR1 is LGHNA and CDR2 is YNFKEQ. The CDR3 DNA follows: TGTGCCAGCAGCACGGGCGGGGGGGCGTGGGATACGCAGTATTTT. This encodes CASSTGGGAWDTQYF.

The J gene is TRBJ1-4, the V gene TRBV4-1; no reliable D call. There are 14 residues in the CDR3. V lost 1 base, J lost 8 bases, and 11 bases lay in between. Per the germline V gene, CDR1 is MGHRA and CDR2 is YSYEKL. The CDR3 nucleotides read TGCGCCAGCAGCCAAGGCCCTGATGGGGAAAAACTGTTTTTT. As protein: CASSQGPDGEKLFF.

This clonotype was seen once. The V and J genes are TRBV29-1 and TRBJ2-1, with TRBD1 matching 7 bases. Germline V gene sequence: CDR1 SQVTM, CDR2 ANQGSEA. The CDR3 totals 10 residues. The V gene end was trimmed by 8 bases and the J gene end by 9 bases; junction bases not matched to a gene: 4. The CDR3 region is CSSGTAEQFF. The CDR3 nucleotides are TGCAGCTCAGGGACAGCTGAGCAGTTCTTC.

The chain couples TRBV4-1 to TRBJ2-7; no firm D call. Germline-derived CDR1 and CDR2 are MGHRA and YSYEKL. The CDR3 spans 13 residues. Trimming removed 0 bases from V and 3 bases from J, with 6 bases in between. The CDR3 protein is CASSQESLYEQYF. The CDR3 DNA is TGCGCCAGCAGCCAAGAGTCACTCTACGAGCAGTACTTC.

The V call is TRBV24-1, the J call TRBJ1-5; TRBD1 might be the D (6 bases). The CDR3 covers 15 residues. Germline CDR1 is KGHDR and CDR2 is SFDVKD. V lost 3 bases and J lost 6, with 14 bases in between. This CDR3 reads CATSDPRGRGQPQHF. The CDR3 DNA sequence: TGTGCCACCAGTGATCCCAGGGGCAGGGGTCAGCCCCAGCATTTT.

This rearrangement joins TRBV29-1 to TRBJ2-1; D possibly corresponds to TRBD2 (6 bases). The CDR3 totals 14 residues. Trimming shortened V by 5 bases and J by 4 bases, and 15 bases separated the two germline ends. Germline V gene lookup returns CDR1 SQVTM and CDR2 ANQGSEA. The CDR3 nucleotides are TGCAGCGTTTACCGGTCAGGGACTTACAATGAGCAGTTCTTC. Its translation: CSVYRSGTYNEQFF.

The chain links TRBV11-2 to TRBJ2-7; D gene unclear. The CDR3 is 13 amino acids. Germline loops: CDR1 SGHAT, CDR2 FQNNGV. Between the trimmed V and J ends, which lost 0 bases and 3 bases, there was a span of 6 bases. The CDR3 loop is CASSLEAHYEQYV. The CDR3, as DNA: TGTGCCAGCAGCTTAGAGGCCCACTACGAGCAGTACGTC.

This sequence joins TRBV7-9 and TRBJ1-5; possible D gene TRBD1, 5 bases. Per germline, CDR1 SEHNR and CDR2 FQNEAQ (reference sequence). The germline V and J ends were trimmed by 5 bases and 5 bases, with 7 bases remaining between them. This CDR3 region has 12 residues. The CDR3 sequence: CASSAGYQPQHF. In DNA, the CDR3 is TGTGCCAGCAGCGCAGGGTATCAGCCCCAGCATTTT. Variable domain in full (rest from reference TRBV7-9 and TRBJ1-5): DTGVSQNPRHKITKRGQNVTFRCDPISEHNRLYWYRQTLGQGPEFLTYFQNEAQLEKSRLLSDRFSAERPKGSFSTLEIQRTEQGDSAMYLCASSAGYQPQHFGDGTRLSIL.

The V and J genes are TRBV7-9 and TRBJ2-7; no clear D gene. Trimming left V 3 bases short and J 1 base short, with 10 bases between. The CDR3 has 14 amino acids. Germline CDR1 is SEHNR and CDR2 is FQNEAQ (reference sequence). CDR3 coding DNA: TGTGCCAGCAGCTTTGCGCACGGATCCTACGAGCAGTACTTC. Its translation is CASSFAHGSYEQYF.

V is TRBV29-1 and J is TRBJ1-4; D is unclear. CDR3 length: 14 residues. The germline CDR1 and CDR2 sequences are SQVTM and ANQGSEA. Trimming left V 2 bases short and J 5 bases short, with 12 bases between. This CDR3 is CSVELAGKNEKLFF. DNA of the CDR3: TGCAGCGTTGAACTGGCAGGCAAAAATGAAAAACTGTTTTTT.

This rearrangement joins TRBV5-4 to TRBJ2-5, with D uncertain. CDR1 is SGHNT, CDR2 YYREEE, per germline (reference sequence). The CDR3 consists of 13 residues. Trimming removed 5 bases at V and 2 bases at J, with 10 bases between. CDR3 amino acids: CASRVLEQETQYF. CDR3 nucleotide sequence: TGTGCCAGCAGGGTCCTAGAGCAAGAGACCCAGTACTTC.

This chain links TRBV6-6 with TRBJ2-1; 8 bases agree with TRBD2. The CDR3 is 16 residues long. Germline V CDR1 and CDR2: MNHNY, SVGAGI (reference sequence). J gave up 2 bases and V 4 bases, and 7 bases lay outside the gene matches. This CDR3 reads CASSSDSGETYNEQFF. As DNA, the CDR3 is TGTGCCAGCAGTTCGGATAGCGGGGAAACCTACAATGAGCAGTTCTTC.

J is TRBJ2-7 and V is TRBV7-2, with 8 bases lining up with TRBD2. The CDR3 has 14 residues. V lost 1 base, J lost 3 bases, and 2 bases stayed unmatched. The germline V gene has CDR1 SGHTA and CDR2 FQGNSA. CDR3 residues: CASSLGLAGYEQYF. CDR3 bases: TGTGCCAGCAGCTTAGGGCTAGCGGGCTACGAGCAGTACTTC.

This chain connects TRBV4-1 to TRBJ2-7; D gene uncertain. The CDR3 is 13 amino acids. In germline, CDR1 is MGHRA, CDR2 YSYEKL. V lost 3 bases and J lost 3, with 9 bases in between. The CDR3 region has the DNA TGCGCCAGCAGCCAGGCTCTCCACTACGAGCAGTACTTC. Protein sequence: CASSQALHYEQYF.